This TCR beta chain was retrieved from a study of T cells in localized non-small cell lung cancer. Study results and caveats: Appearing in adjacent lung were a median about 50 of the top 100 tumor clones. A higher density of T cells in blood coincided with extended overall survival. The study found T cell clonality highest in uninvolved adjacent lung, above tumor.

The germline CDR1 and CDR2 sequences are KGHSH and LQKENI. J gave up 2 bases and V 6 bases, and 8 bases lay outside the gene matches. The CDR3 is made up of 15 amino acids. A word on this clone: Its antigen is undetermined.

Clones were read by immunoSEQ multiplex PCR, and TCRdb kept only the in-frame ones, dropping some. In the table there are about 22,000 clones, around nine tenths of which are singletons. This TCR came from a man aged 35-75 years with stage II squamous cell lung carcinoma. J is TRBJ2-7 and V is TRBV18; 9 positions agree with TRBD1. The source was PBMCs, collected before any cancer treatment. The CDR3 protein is CASSPGQGIPYEQYF. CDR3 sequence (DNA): TGTGCCAGCTCCCCAGGACAGGGGATTCCCTACGAGCAGTACTTC.